One T cell receptor (beta chain) is described in this entry. The data belong to a study of shared clonotypes between healthy human individuals. Assay runs were performed at deep level. It was across several immunoSEQ plates that each subset's genomic DNA was evenly split. Sequencing was performed on unsorted PBMC DNA using ten immunoSEQ deep assay plates. Authors' data handling: Junction-only immunoSEQ data arrived without quality scores, meaning filtering differed. Sequencing used immunoSEQ multiplex PCR; TCRdb keeps in-frame clones, though not all of them. D and trimming come from the DNA, and the V and J calls and clone size come from that table. Of 470,000 or so clones listed, approximately 82% are singletons. CDR3 length: 13 residues. Germline CDR1 MDHEN, CDR2 SYDVKM. Unmatched junction bases numbered 2, after V lost 6 bases and J lost 3 bases.

The chain is built from TRBV28 and TRBJ2-1, with 7 positions matching TRBD2. This TCR came from a woman aged 40-49 years in good health. Some clones in this sample may be carry-over from other donors' samples. The sequenced sample was PBMCs. The CDR3 sequence is CASRRTSYNEQFF. The CDR3 DNA is TGTGCCAGCAGGCGGACTAGCTACAATGAGCAGTTCTTC.